This entry features one T cell receptor beta chain sequence. No antigen is known for it. The PCR was carried out with 60 Vbeta primers and 13 Jbeta primers. The assay was immunoSEQ multiplex PCR, and TCRdb's table has in-frame clones only and misses some. The table shows 85,000 to 90,000 clones, with 85% occurring only once. The data belong to a study of cytomegalovirus exposure and HLA in healthy donors. Study as a whole: A previous analysis identified about 110 million unique TCR beta sequences derived from 180 million or so T cells. General observations from the study: Most TCR beta V segments were productive about 87% or about 30% of the time in an earlier analysis. About 180 TCR beta chains were listed as cytomegalovirus-associated. Later on, a genetic analysis was performed. It linked a missense variant in DCLRE1C with V- and J-gene trimming of TCR beta.

The length of the CDR3 is 16 residues. With V trimmed by 8 bases and J by 0 bases, 8 bases remained unmatched. Germline V gene lookup returns CDR1 MNHEY and CDR2 SMNVEV (reference sequence). V and J are TRBV27 and TRBJ2-4; 9 bases fit TRBD2. The receptor comes from a man aged 35 to 55 in good health and CMV-seropositive. Sequencing used PBMCs. The CDR3 nucleotides are TGTGCCAGCGGCCCTAGCGGGAACCTAGCCAAAAACATTCAGTACTTC. Translation: CASGPSGNLAKNIQYF.